These T cell receptor beta chains were read from a single sample in a study of CD8 T cells in ankylosing spondylitis. In TCRdb, the 5' RACE reads were re-called with MiXCR into one record per CDR3 protein. The table records some 800,000 distinct CDR3 sequences, about 10% of them present only once. What was sequenced was blood, either unsorted or a sorted T cell fraction (not recorded which). Every receptor here comes from a male donor with ankylosing spondylitis. Both conserved end residues are part of each CDR3. A D gene is named only where the DNA matches it firmly. Size tells how often a clone was seen (once, few, many) or the class of an expanded clone, and some rows leave it out.

CDR3aa,CDR3nt,abundance,v_gene,j_gene,d_gene
CASSYWSGTGELFF,TGTGCCAGCAGTTACTGGAGCGGCACCGGGGAGCTGTTTTTT,.,TRBV6-2/TRBV6-3,TRBJ2-2,.
CATRSLSYNEQFF,TGTGCCACCCGGAGTTTGTCCTACAATGAGCAGTTCTTC,few,TRBV28,TRBJ2-1,.
CSVGSQAGLTGELFF,TGCAGCGTTGGAAGCCAAGCTGGGCTCACCGGGGAGCTGTTTTTT,many,TRBV29-1,TRBJ2-2,.
CASTPSRGGGTGELFF,TGCGCCAGCACCCCCAGCCGGGGGGGTGGCACCGGGGAGCTGTTTTTT,.,TRBV5-1,TRBJ2-2,TRBD2
CATSGLGRSGDTQYF,TGTGCCACCAGTGGTCTAGGACGAAGCGGAGATACGCAGTATTTT,few,TRBV24-1,TRBJ2-3,.
CAVRDRVTYEQYF,TGTGCCGTGCGGGACAGGGTTACCTACGAGCAGTACTTC,.,TRBV6-6,TRBJ2-7,TRBD1
CASRRAAYNEQFF,TGTGCCAGCAGGCGGGCGGCTTACAATGAGCAGTTCTTC,many,TRBV7-2,TRBJ2-1,.
CASSHRRGYTF,TGCGCCAGCAGCCACCGGCGCGGCTACACCTTC,.,TRBV4-1,TRBJ1-2,.
CASSMTGSDTQYF,TGTGCCAGCAGCATGACAGGGTCAGATACGCAGTATTTT,few,TRBV5-6,TRBJ2-3,TRBD1
CASSLTGSSDEQYF,TGTGCCAGCAGCTTGACAGGGAGTTCTGACGAGCAGTACTTC,.,TRBV5-5,TRBJ2-7,.
CASEPQHF,TGTGCCAGCGAGCCCCAGCATTTT,.,TRBV6-2/TRBV6-3,TRBJ1-5,.
CSQRTGPYGYTF,TGCAGTCAGAGGACAGGGCCCTATGGCTACACCTTC,.,TRBV20-1,TRBJ1-2,TRBD1
CASSEQLAANTGELFF,TGTGCCAGCAGTGAACAACTAGCGGCGAACACCGGGGAGCTGTTTTTT,.,TRBV2,TRBJ2-2,TRBD2
CASSASSGNWRDTQYF,TGTGCCAGCAGCGCCTCTAGCGGGAACTGGAGAGATACGCAGTATTTT,few,TRBV12-3/TRBV12-4,TRBJ2-3,TRBD2
CASTGTSGITDTQYF,TGTGCCAGCACCGGGACTAGCGGGATCACAGATACGCAGTATTTT,.,TRBV27,TRBJ2-3,TRBD2
CASSLNPGSYEQYF,TGCGCCAGCAGCTTGAATCCAGGCTCCTACGAGCAGTACTTC,few,TRBV5-1,TRBJ2-7,.
CASTWLDTGELFF,TGCGCCAGCACGTGGTTAGACACCGGGGAGCTGTTTTTT,.,TRBV5-1,TRBJ2-2,.
CSVDKGLGAGELFF,TGCAGCGTTGATAAGGGGCTTGGGGCCGGGGAGCTGTTTTTT,many,TRBV29-1,TRBJ2-2,.
CAKTGISYEQYF,TGTGCTAAGACAGGGATATCCTACGAGCAGTACTTC,.,TRBV6-2/TRBV6-3,TRBJ2-7,TRBD1
CASSLRGNNEKLFF,TGCGCCAGCAGCCTTAGGGGTAATAATGAAAAACTGTTTTTT,.,TRBV5-1,TRBJ1-4,.
CASSLARGIDIQYF,TGTGCCAGCAGCTTAGCTCGGGGGATCGACATTCAGTACTTC,.,TRBV7-2,TRBJ2-4,.
CSARAWTSGNTGELFF,TGCAGTGCTAGAGCTTGGACTAGCGGCAACACCGGGGAGCTGTTTTTT,few,TRBV20-1,TRBJ2-2,TRBD2
CASSLFLGTEAFF,TGTGCCAGCAGTTTATTTTTAGGGACTGAAGCTTTCTTT,few,TRBV28,TRBJ1-1,.
CSAAGTPNTEAFF,TGCAGTGCTGCCGGGACACCGAACACTGAAGCTTTCTTT,few,TRBV20-1,TRBJ1-1,.
CATSRGEVVPNEQFF,TGTGCCACCAGCAGAGGAGAGGTAGTTCCGAATGAGCAGTTCTTC,few,TRBV15,TRBJ2-1,.
CASSPRRDENTEAFF,TGTGCCAGCTCACCACGGCGGGACGAGAACACTGAAGCTTTCTTT,few,TRBV18,TRBJ1-1,.
CASSLDRVGVDVEQFF,TGCGCCAGCAGCTTGGATCGGGTAGGGGTCGACGTTGAGCAGTTCTTC,.,TRBV5-1,TRBJ2-1,.
CSARPGRRSYEQYF,TGCAGTGCTAGACCTGGGCGACGCTCCTACGAGCAGTACTTC,.,TRBV20-1,TRBJ2-7,.
CASSFGAGSTEAFF,TGCGCCAGCAGCTTCGGGGCGGGATCCACTGAAGCTTTCTTT,few,TRBV5-1,TRBJ1-1,.
CSARGDRDRTQYF,TGCAGTGCTAGAGGGGACAGGGACAGGACCCAGTACTTC,many,TRBV20-1,TRBJ2-5,TRBD1
CSAINRADQPQHF,TGCAGTGCAATAAACAGGGCCGATCAGCCCCAGCATTTT,.,TRBV20-1,TRBJ1-5,.
CASTLRGEKLFF,TGTGCCAGCACCCTTCGGGGTGAAAAACTGTTTTTT,.,TRBV12-3/TRBV12-4,TRBJ1-4,.
CASIRGRTDTQYF,TGTGCCAGCATCAGGGGGCGTACAGATACGCAGTATTTT,.,TRBV6-1,TRBJ2-3,TRBD1
CAISESDETQYF,TGTGCCATCAGTGAGTCGGATGAGACCCAGTACTTC,few,TRBV10-3,TRBJ2-5,.
CASSQALTRGEQYF,TGCGCCAGCAGCCAAGCATTGACCCGCGGAGAGCAGTACTTC,many,TRBV4-3,TRBJ2-7,.
CATSRGLGQTSYEQYF,TGTGCCACCAGCAGAGGCCTGGGACAGACGTCCTACGAGCAGTACTTC,few,TRBV15,TRBJ2-7,TRBD1
CASSYGHEQFF,TGTGCCAGCAGTTACGGTCATGAGCAGTTCTTC,.,TRBV6-5,TRBJ2-1,.
CASSSQAGGPYNEQFF,TGTGCCAGCAGCTCCCAAGCGGGAGGGCCTTACAATGAGCAGTTCTTC,few,TRBV11-1,TRBJ2-1,TRBD2
CASSEPSGPYEQYF,TGCGCCAGCAGCGAACCTAGCGGACCCTACGAGCAGTACTTC,.,TRBV5-1,TRBJ2-7,TRBD2